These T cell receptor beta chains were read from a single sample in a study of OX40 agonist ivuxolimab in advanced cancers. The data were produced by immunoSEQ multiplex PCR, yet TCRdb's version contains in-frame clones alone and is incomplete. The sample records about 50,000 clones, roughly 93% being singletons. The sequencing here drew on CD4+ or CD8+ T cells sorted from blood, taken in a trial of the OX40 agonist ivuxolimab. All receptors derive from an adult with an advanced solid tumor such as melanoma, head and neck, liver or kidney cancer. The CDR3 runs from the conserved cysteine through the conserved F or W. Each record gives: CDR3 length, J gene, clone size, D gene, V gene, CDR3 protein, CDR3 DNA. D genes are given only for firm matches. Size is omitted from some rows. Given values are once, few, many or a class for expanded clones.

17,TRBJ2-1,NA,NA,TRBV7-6,CASSLRPTAGPYNEQFF,TGTGCCAGCAGCTTACGTCCCACGGCGGGACCGTACAATGAGCAGTTCTTC
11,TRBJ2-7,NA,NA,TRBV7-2,CASSSTYEQYF,TGTGCCAGCAGCTCCACCTACGAGCAGTACTTC
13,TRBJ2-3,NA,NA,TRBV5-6,CASSFLSTDTQYF,TGTGCCAGCAGCTTCCTAAGCACAGATACGCAGTATTTT
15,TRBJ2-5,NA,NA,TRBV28,CASSFWSEGRETQYF,TGTGCCAGCAGTTTTTGGTCGGAGGGGCGAGAGACCCAGTACTTC
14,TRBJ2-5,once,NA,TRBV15,CATSRDSNQETQYF,TGTGCCACCAGCAGAGACAGTAACCAAGAGACCCAGTACTTC
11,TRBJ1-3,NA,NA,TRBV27,CASSSGSTIYF,TGTGCCAGCAGCTCAGGGAGCACCATATATTTT
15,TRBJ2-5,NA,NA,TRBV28,CASNTKGWGRETQYF,TGTGCCAGCAATACCAAAGGTTGGGGTCGGGAGACCCAGTACTTC
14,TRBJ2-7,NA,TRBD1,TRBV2,CASSEWTGRDEQYF,TGTGCCAGCAGTGAATGGACAGGCCGGGACGAGCAGTACTTC
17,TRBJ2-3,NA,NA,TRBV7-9,CASISSGVVSSTDTQYF,TGTGCCAGCATCTCAAGCGGAGTGGTGTCCTCTACAGATACGCAGTATTTT
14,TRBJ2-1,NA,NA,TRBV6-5,CASGGRSSNNEQFF,TGTGCCAGCGGCGGGCGTTCCTCTAACAATGAGCAGTTCTTC
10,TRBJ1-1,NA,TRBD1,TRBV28,CATARGRAFF,TGTGCCACCGCCAGGGGGCGGGCTTTCTTT
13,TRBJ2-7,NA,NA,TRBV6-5,CASSYRGTSEQYF,TGTGCCAGCAGTTACCGCGGCACGTCGGAGCAGTACTTC
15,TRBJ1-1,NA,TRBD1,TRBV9,CASSVGGQLDTEAFF,TGTGCCAGCAGCGTAGGGGGACAGTTGGACACTGAAGCTTTCTTT
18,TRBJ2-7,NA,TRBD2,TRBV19,CASSIIVQTSGSGYEQYF,TGTGCCAGTAGTATCATCGTACAGACTAGCGGGAGCGGCTACGAGCAGTACTTC
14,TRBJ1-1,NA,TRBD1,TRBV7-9,CAIRLDRGDTEAFF,TGTGCCATCCGATTAGACAGGGGAGACACTGAAGCTTTCTTT
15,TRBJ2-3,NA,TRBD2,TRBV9,CASSVAGTSTDTQYF,TGTGCCAGCAGCGTGGCCGGGACTAGTACAGATACGCAGTATTTT
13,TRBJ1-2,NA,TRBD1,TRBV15,CATSPRDRYGYTF,TGTGCCACCAGCCCCCGGGACAGATATGGCTACACCTTC
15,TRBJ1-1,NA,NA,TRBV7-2,CASSLVIGQNTEAFF,TGTGCCAGCAGCTTAGTGATAGGTCAGAACACTGAAGCTTTCTTT
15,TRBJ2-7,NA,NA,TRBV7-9,CASSPFGSGPYEQYF,TGTGCCAGCAGCCCCTTTGGGAGCGGCCCCTACGAGCAGTACTTC
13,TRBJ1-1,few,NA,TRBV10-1,CASSTRALLEAFF,TGCGCCAGCAGTACCCGGGCCCTTCTTGAAGCTTTCTTT
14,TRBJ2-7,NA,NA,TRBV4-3,CASSQAPGDYEQYF,TGCGCCAGCAGCCAAGCACCGGGAGACTACGAGCAGTACTTC
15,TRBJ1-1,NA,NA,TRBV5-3,CARSLGGQVNTEAFF,TGTGCCAGAAGCTTGGGTGGGCAGGTGAACACTGAAGCTTTCTTT